Detailed here is one T cell receptor beta chain. The CDR3 runs 12 residues. CDR1 and CDR2 (germline): SQVTM, ANQGSEA. V shed 4 bases and J shed 4 bases, with 7 bases lying between them. These data are taken from a study of blood T cell repertoires in COVID-19. In the authors' workflow: Estimation of nucleated cell counts relied on the amplification of reference gene primers. Assay: immunoSEQ multiplex PCR; the TCRdb copy retains only in-frame clones and omits some. V and J calls and clone size are copied from that table; D and trimming were computed from the DNA. This sample carries approximately 32,000 clones, 90% to 95% of them seen once, and the ten largest clones take approximately 3.7%.

What was sequenced was peripheral blood. The sequence was obtained from a man in his sixties with acute or convalescent COVID-19. The chain employs TRBV29-1 and TRBJ1-4; D is uncertain. The CDR3 region has the DNA TGCAGCGTTGGGGGAGGTAATGAAAAACTGTTTTTT. As protein: CSVGGGNEKLFF.